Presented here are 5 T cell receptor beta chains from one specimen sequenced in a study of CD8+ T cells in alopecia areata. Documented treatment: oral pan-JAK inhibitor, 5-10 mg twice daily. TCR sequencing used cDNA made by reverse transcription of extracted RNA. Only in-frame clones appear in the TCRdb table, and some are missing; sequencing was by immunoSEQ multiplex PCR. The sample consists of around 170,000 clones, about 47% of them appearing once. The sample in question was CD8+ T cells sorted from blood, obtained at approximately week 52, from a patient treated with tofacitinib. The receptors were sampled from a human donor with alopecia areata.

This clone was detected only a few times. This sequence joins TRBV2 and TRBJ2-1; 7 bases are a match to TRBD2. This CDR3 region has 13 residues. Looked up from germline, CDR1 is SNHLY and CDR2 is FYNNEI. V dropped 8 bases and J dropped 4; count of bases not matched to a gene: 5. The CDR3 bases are TGTGCCAGCCCCCAGCGGGGTTACAATGAGCAGTTCTTC. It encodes CASPQRGYNEQFF.

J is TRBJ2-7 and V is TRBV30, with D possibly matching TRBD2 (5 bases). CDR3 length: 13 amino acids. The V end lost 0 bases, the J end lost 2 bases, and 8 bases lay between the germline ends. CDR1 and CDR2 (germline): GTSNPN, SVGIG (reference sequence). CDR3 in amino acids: CAWSVEGPYEQYF. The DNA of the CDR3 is TGTGCCTGGAGTGTAGAGGGTCCCTACGAGCAGTACTTC.

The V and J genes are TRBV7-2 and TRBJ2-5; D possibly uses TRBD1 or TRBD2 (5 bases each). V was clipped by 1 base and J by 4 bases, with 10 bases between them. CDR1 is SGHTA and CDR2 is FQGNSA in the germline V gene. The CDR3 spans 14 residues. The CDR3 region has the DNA TGTGCCAGCAGCTTAGAAACCGGGGCAGAGACCCAGTACTTC. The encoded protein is CASSLETGAETQYF.

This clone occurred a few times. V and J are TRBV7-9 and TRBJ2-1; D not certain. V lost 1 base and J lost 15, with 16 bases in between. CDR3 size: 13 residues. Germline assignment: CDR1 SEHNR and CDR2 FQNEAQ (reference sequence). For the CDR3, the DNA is TGTGCCAGCAGCTTAGGGCAGGTGCCCTCCCTGTTCTTC. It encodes CASSLGQVPSLFF.

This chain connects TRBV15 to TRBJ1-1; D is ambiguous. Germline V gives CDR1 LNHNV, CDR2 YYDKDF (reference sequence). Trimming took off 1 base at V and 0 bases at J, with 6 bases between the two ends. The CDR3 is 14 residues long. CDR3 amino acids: CATSRGGMNTEAFF. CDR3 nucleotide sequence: TGTGCCACCAGCAGAGGCGGGATGAACACTGAAGCTTTCTTT.